The clone carrying this TCR beta chain came up once. The data were produced by immunoSEQ multiplex PCR, yet TCRdb's version contains in-frame clones alone and is incomplete. The sample has approximately 60,000 clones; 90% are singletons. This sample was taken from a study of cytomegalovirus exposure and HLA in healthy donors. The junction had 9 bases not matched to a gene; V was cut back by 4 bases and J by 2 bases. CDR1 and CDR2 from the germline V gene are MDHEN and SYDVKM. CDR3 length equals 16 residues. The TCR was taken from a man younger than 30 in good health and CMV-seronegative. The chain links TRBV28 to TRBJ2-3; 7 bases map to TRBD2. The sequencing input was PBMCs. The CDR3 here is CASSSPSGKYTDTQYF. The CDR3 nucleotides are TGTGCCAGCAGTTCCCCCAGCGGGAAGTACACAGATACGCAGTATTTT.